Here is one T cell receptor beta chain with its context. What it binds is unknown. The data belong to a study of Ad26.COV2.S vaccination and SARS-CoV-2 variants. Overall study results and limits: Relative to placebo recipients, vaccine recipients exhibited elevated spike-specific TCR breadth. Analytic work on TCR breadth and depth might have understated the full extent of total T cell responses.

Noted treatment: roughly 20 received Ad26.COV2.S at low or high dose, single or two shots; about 5 received placebo; per-sample allocation not given. Sampling occurred on day 63 after the first vaccine or placebo injection. CDR1 is SGDLS, CDR2 YYNGEE, per germline. The CDR3 length is 14 residues. V gave up 3 bases and J gave up 5 bases, with 14 bases separating them. Sequenced by immunoSEQ multiplex PCR; TCRdb stores in-frame clones only, minus some. The data contain about 400,000 clones, about 85% of them singletons. V usage is TRBV9 and J usage is TRBJ1-2; D is ambiguous. This receptor was obtained from a person between 18 and 65 years old who received the Ad26.COV2.S COVID-19 vaccine or a placebo. This specimen consisted of peripheral blood, obtained in a trial of Ad26.COV2.S vaccine versus placebo. The CDR3 protein is CASSDPGRSYGYTF. In nucleotides, the CDR3 is TGTGCCAGCAGCGACCCGGGTCGATCATATGGCTACACCTTC.